Listed here is a single T cell receptor (beta chain). This receptor's antigen is unknown. No base quality values were provided; no much bigger clone lies one nucleotide off. Each collaborating institution followed its own protocols to collect whole blood in K2EDTA tubes. For TCRbeta analysis, collaborators shipped samples as frozen whole blood, isolated PBMCs, or DNA extracted from either of those sample types. TCRbeta CDR3 regions were amplified from genomic DNA by means of the immunoSEQ Assay, a bias-controlled multiplex PCR. For the original study's pipeline: Nucleated cell counts per sample were estimated from amplification of reference gene primers within the assay. To quantify the absolute abundance of each unique TCRbeta CDR3 rearrangement, sequence reads were collapsed and filtered. For each sample, productive Simpson clonality was calculated as the square root of Simpson's diversity index over productive rearrangements. TCRdb took over this immuneACCESS table, retaining in-frame rearrangements with V and J assigned. Such tables are incomplete; in checked studies, under half of the missing clones stem from an unresolved V gene, and the remainder is unexplained. The D gene and trimming were derived from the DNA, and the V and J assignments and clone size from that table. The sample has some 230,000 clones on record, roughly 85% of them singletons. Approximately 0.89% of the sample is held by the ten biggest clonotypes.

Via the germline V gene (reference sequence), CDR1 is LNHDA and CDR2 SQIVND. A distance of 11 bases separates the germline ends of V and J, which lose 7 bases and 2 bases respectively. Taken from cysteine to phenylalanine, the CDR3 has 14 residues. The read is trimmed to its CDR3 DNA, 42 bases read in frame from base 1. This record comes from a study of blood T cell repertoires in COVID-19 (TCRdb year 2020). Context from the whole study: Samples from collaborators originated in the United States, Italy and Spain and spanned both the acute and convalescent phases of COVID-19. The repertoires were released in a freely available public database intended as a resource for research on the immune response to SARS-CoV-2. Deeply sampled blood TCRbeta repertoires from subjects exposed to, actively infected with, or recovered from COVID-19 were included in the dataset. A de-identified subject ID, COVID-19 status, age in years and sex were almost always included in the sample metadata. The samples were drawn from the first 160 participants of the ongoing ImmuneRACE study and from 950 to 1,500 subjects provided by 6 global collaborators. Where HLA class I and class II types were available, the types were taken from metadata supplied by the sample provider, not from assay-based typing. The material from the prospective study consisted of cDNA or gDNA derived from T cells, B-cell-depleted T cells, or PBMCs. The paper as a whole reports these results and caveats: The quantity of clinical and demographic metadata differed by source and by participant and was supplied without curation.

Sequencing was performed on peripheral blood. This clonotype was obtained from a man between 40 and 49 years old with acute or convalescent COVID-19. The chain is encoded by TRBV19 joined to TRBJ2-2; a tentative D call is TRBD2 (5 bases match). The nucleotide sequence reads TGTGCCAGTACCTCGAGCGGAAACACCGGGGAGCTGTTTTTT. The resulting protein is CASTSSGNTGELFF.